This T cell receptor beta chain was recovered during a study of regulatory T cells in long-lasting Graves disease. Time point reported: newly diagnosed GD, antithyroid drugs for less than 3 months. RNA from PBMCs was the source of the TCR library. Libraries of TCR beta came from iRepertoire HTBI primers plus Arm-PCR of CDR3 regions. Each CDR3 protein gets one entry after TCRdb re-called the multiplex PCR reads with MiXCR. The data show over 400,000 distinct CDR3 sequences, approximately 15% seen once. The germline CDR1 and CDR2 sequences are MNHEY and SVGAGI. The CDR3 consists of 14 residues. V lost 4 bases, J lost 10 bases, and 17 bases lay in between. This clonotype was counted a single time. A read error likely explains this, since a far larger clone differs by one base. These same data were also listed under a study on T cells in Graves' hyperthyroidism and ophthalmopathy.

The sequences come from peripheral blood mononuclear cells (PBMCs), collected at new diagnosis, from a patient treated with antithyroid drugs. The V and J genes are TRBV6-5 and TRBJ2-1; D uncertain. This receptor was identified in a woman aged 45-60 years with Graves disease. The CDR3 DNA reads as TGTGCCAGCAGTTTGCAAGGGATTCTGTACGAGCAGTTCTTC. Its translation is CASSLQGILYEQFF.